Listed here are 13 T cell receptor beta chains from one sample, sequenced in a study of T cell responses to AZD1222 COVID-19 vaccine. Data came from immunoSEQ multiplex PCR; TCRdb stores just in-frame clones and leaves some out. In the table there are approximately 110,000 clones, roughly 87% of which are singletons. The specimen comprised peripheral blood, sampled on day 0 of AZD1222 vaccination. These receptor sequences come from an adult in good health.

The V gene is TRBV5-4, the J gene TRBJ2-5; maybe TRBD2 (7 bases). V was cut by 4 bases and J by 4 bases, with 14 bases left in between. Germline-derived CDR1 and CDR2 are SGHNT and YYREEE (reference sequence). This CDR3 has 14 residues. In DNA, the CDR3 is TGTGCCAGCAGCGTAACAGGGAGGGGAGAGACCCAGTACTTC. This gives the protein CASSVTGRGETQYF. Together with reference TRBV5-4 and TRBJ2-5, the CDR3 gives the full variable domain: ETGVTQSPTHLIKTRGQQVTLRCSSQSGHNTVSWYQQALGQGPQFIFQYYREEENGRGNFPPRFSGLQFPNYSSELNVNALELDDSALYLCASSVTGRGETQYFGPGTRLLVL.

As regards this clone: The identical CDR3 is also encoded by other nucleotide sequences in the sample. The V call is TRBV3-1 (or the pseudogene TRBV3-2), the J call TRBJ2-3; TRBD2 is a possible D gene (7 bases). The V gene lost 3 bases and the J gene lost 3 bases, with 10 bases spanning the gap. CDR1 and CDR2 (germline): LGHDT, YNNKEL (reference sequence). The CDR3 has 14 amino acids. CDR3 sequence: CASSQRGGTDTQYF. The CDR3 region has the DNA TGTGCCAGCAGCCAGAGGGGGGGAACAGATACGCAGTATTTT.

This clone was detected a few times. The CDR3: CASSIRRDRKKRDFSGELFF. CDR3 DNA: TGTGCCAGCAGCATAAGAAGGGACAGAAAAAAGCGGGACTTTTCGGGGGAGCTGTTTTTT. The chain couples TRBV21-1 to TRBJ2-2. TRBV21-1 is reported as a pseudogene. The CDR3 loop spans 20 amino acids.

J is TRBJ1-3 and V is TRBV21-1; TRBD1, the table's D call, was not compared with the DNA. TRBV21-1 constitutes a pseudogene. There are 20 residues in the CDR3. The CDR3 reads CASSKSIIRDRRCSGNTIYF. As DNA, the CDR3 is TGTGCCAGCAGCAAATCGATTATCCGGGACAGGAGATGCTCTGGAAACACCATATATTTT.

This clone has a single count. The junction differs from germline at one of its ends, possibly a read error. V is TRBV19 and J is TRBJ2-7; 9 nucleotides line up with TRBD1. There are 17 residues in the CDR3. Germline V lookup: CDR1 LNHDA, CDR2 SQIVND (reference sequence). The CDR3 protein is CASSIGHPGQGFHEQYF. In nucleotides, the CDR3 is TGTGCCAGTAGCATAGGCCATCCGGGACAGGGTTTTCACGAGCAGTACTTC.

V usage is TRBV18 and J usage is TRBJ1-4, with D unresolved. This CDR3 comprises 13 residues. V lost 6 bases and J 8 bases, leaving 13 bases between the germline ends. Per the germline V gene, CDR1 is KGHSH and CDR2 is LQKENI. The CDR3 region is CASSNGWREKLFF. CDR3 DNA: TGTGCCAGCTCGAATGGATGGAGAGAAAAACTGTTTTTT.

This clone turned up a few times. The J gene is TRBJ2-7, the V gene TRBV18; D call uncertain. V dropped 2 bases and J dropped 5 bases, with 16 bases sitting between them. CDR3 length: 15 residues. From germline, CDR1 is KGHSH and CDR2 LQKENI. The CDR3 region has the DNA TGTGCCAGCTCACCAGAGTACCTCAGGCTGGACGAGCAGTACTTC. It codes for CASSPEYLRLDEQYF.

The chain recombines TRBV9 with TRBJ2-3; 11 nucleotides align to TRBD2. The CDR3 runs to 14 residues. CDR1 and CDR2 (germline): SGDLS, YYNGEE. J lost 8 bases, V lost 3 bases, and 5 bases had no gene match. CDR3 nucleotide sequence: TGTGCCAGCAGCGCTCTAGCGGGGGGTGGTACGCAGTATTTT. This gives the protein CASSALAGGGTQYF.

The V and J genes are TRBV7-2 and TRBJ1-1; the D gene is possibly TRBD1 (5 bases). Germline CDR1 is SGHTA and CDR2 is FQGNSA. Trimming shortened V by 5 bases and J by 3 bases, and 13 bases separated the two germline ends. This CDR3 is 14 amino acids long. The chain's CDR3 is CASSRIPGDTEAFF. CDR3 DNA sequence: TGTGCCAGCAGCAGAATCCCGGGGGACACTGAAGCTTTCTTT. The full variable domain, with the rest looked up from reference TRBV7-2 and TRBJ1-1, is GAGVSQSPSNKVTEKGKDVELRCDPISGHTALYWYRQSLGQGLEFLIYFQGNSAPDKSGLPSDRFSAERTGGSVSTLTIQRTQQEDSAVYLCASSRIPGDTEAFFGQGTRLTVV.

In its sample, this clone was seen a few times. The CDR3 reads CASSLAEIGEAFF. The CDR3 bases are TGTGCCAGCAGCTTGGCTGAAATCGGTGAAGCTTTCTTT. The rearrangement links TRBV5-4 to TRBJ1-1; no clear D. Germline V lookup: CDR1 SGHNT, CDR2 YYREEE (reference sequence). V was pared by 0 bases and J by 7 bases, with 10 bases between. This CDR3 contains 13 residues. Looking up the rest from reference TRBV5-4 and TRBJ1-1 gives the full variable domain: ETGVTQSPTHLIKTRGQQVTLRCSSQSGHNTVSWYQQALGQGPQFIFQYYREEENGRGNFPPRFSGLQFPNYSSELNVNALELDDSALYLCASSLAEIGEAFFGQGTRLTVV.

J is TRBJ1-4 and V is TRBV27; D is possibly TRBD1 (5 bases). The V gene lost 4 bases and the J gene lost 7 bases, with 16 bases spanning the gap. The CDR3 extends over 15 amino acids. Per the germline V gene, CDR1 is MNHEY and CDR2 is SMNVEV (reference sequence). CDR3 residues: CASSSHQGIREKLFF. In nucleotides, the CDR3 is TGTGCCAGCAGTTCCCACCAGGGAATTCGTGAAAAACTGTTTTTT.

The chain employs TRBV7-2 and TRBJ2-3; no clear D. The V gene lost 2 bases and the J gene lost 2 bases, with 8 bases spanning the gap. Germline CDR1 is SGHTA and CDR2 is FQGNSA. The CDR3 has 14 residues. CDR3 DNA sequence: TGTGCCAGCAGCTTATACTCGCCCACAGATACGCAGTATTTT. Translated, it gives CASSLYSPTDTQYF. Complete variable domain (other parts from reference TRBV7-2 and TRBJ2-3): GAGVSQSPSNKVTEKGKDVELRCDPISGHTALYWYRQSLGQGLEFLIYFQGNSAPDKSGLPSDRFSAERTGGSVSTLTIQRTQQEDSAVYLCASSLYSPTDTQYFGPGTRLTVL.

The chain employs TRBV28 and TRBJ2-1, with 13 positions matching TRBD2. Germline loops: CDR1 MDHEN, CDR2 SYDVKM. This CDR3 region has 15 residues. The J segment lost 12 bases and the V segment lost 4 bases, leaving 9 bases of the junction unmatched. CDR3 protein: CASSSTTSGGASQFF. The CDR3 DNA follows: TGTGCCAGCAGTTCCACTACTAGCGGGGGGGCCTCGCAGTTCTTC.